This TCR beta chain was profiled in a study of blood T cells in healthy people across ages. After removal of 6 bases from V and 3 bases from J, the junction contained 11 bases not matched to a gene. The CDR3 is 16 residues long. Together with a sample-barcoded 5' primer, a J-beta primer mix was included in a second PCR lasting roughly 6 to 12 cycles. TCRdb fed the 5' RACE reads into MiXCR, producing one record per CDR3 protein. Of about a million distinct CDR3 sequences in the sample, just over 50% are singletons; the top ten hold around 21%. The gene calls are TRBV12-3 or TRBV12-4 and TRBJ2-3; 8 nucleotides align to TRBD2. This clonotype was obtained from a woman aged 55-69 years in good health. The sequenced sample was blood. CDR3 DNA: TGTGCCAGCAGCCTTTGCGGGGGGTCTGGTACAGATACGCAGTATTTT. This gives the protein CASSLCGGSGTDTQYF.